The clone carrying this TCR beta chain was seen a handful of times. The antigen is not known. From the germline J gene comes the end of the CDR3, since the read stops 3 residues before it. The data were obtained in a study of T cell clonality in common variable immunodeficiency. Study-wide results and caveats: In common variable immunodeficiency, TCR beta chains reportedly carried fewer deletions and N-nucleotide insertions.

Clones were sequenced by immunoSEQ multiplex PCR, and TCRdb holds only the in-frame ones, with some missing. The sample includes about 26,000 clones, none of them occurring once. CDR1 is SGHTA and CDR2 is FQGNSA in the germline V gene. This CDR3 spans 15 amino acids. The V end was cut by 0 bases, the J end by 1 base, with 10 bases between. Sequenced input: peripheral blood mononuclear cells. The receptor was derived from a human donor with common variable immunodeficiency. The chain links TRBV7-2 to TRBJ2-7; D call uncertain. CDR3 region: CASSLAAQRSYEQYF. The CDR3 bases that were read are TGTGCCAGCAGCTTAGCTGCCCAGAGATCCTACGAG.